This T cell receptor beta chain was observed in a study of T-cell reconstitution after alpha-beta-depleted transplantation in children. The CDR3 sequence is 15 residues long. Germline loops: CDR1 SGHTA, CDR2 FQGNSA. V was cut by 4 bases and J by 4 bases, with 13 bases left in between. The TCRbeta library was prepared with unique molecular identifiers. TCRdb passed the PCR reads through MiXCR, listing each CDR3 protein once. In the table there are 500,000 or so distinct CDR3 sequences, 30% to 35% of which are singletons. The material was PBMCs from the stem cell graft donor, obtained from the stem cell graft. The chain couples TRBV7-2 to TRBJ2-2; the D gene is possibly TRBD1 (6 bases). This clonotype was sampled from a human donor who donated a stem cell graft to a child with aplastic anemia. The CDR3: CASSSHRVLTGELFF. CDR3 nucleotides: TGTGCCAGCAGCTCTCACAGGGTTCTCACCGGGGAGCTGTTTTTT.